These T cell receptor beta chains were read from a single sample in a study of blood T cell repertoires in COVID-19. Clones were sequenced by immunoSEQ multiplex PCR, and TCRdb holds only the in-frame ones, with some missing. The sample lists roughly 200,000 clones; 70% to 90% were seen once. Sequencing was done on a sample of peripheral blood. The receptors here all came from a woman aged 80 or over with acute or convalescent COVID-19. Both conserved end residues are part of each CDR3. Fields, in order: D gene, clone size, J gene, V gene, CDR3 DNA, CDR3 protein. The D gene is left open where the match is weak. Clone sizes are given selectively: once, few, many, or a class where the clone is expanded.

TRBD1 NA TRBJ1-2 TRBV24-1 TGTGCCACCAGTGACCGAGACAGGGAGGGCTACACCTTC CATSDRDREGYTF
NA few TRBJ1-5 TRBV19 TGTGCCAGTAGTTATGGGGCGACCGCCAATCAGCCCCAGCATTTT CASSYGATANQPQHF
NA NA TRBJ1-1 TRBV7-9 TGTGCCAGCAGCTCCCAGTGGGGAGCTGAAGCTTTCTTT CASSSQWGAEAFF
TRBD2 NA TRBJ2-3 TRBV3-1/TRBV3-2 TGTGCCAGCAGTCCCTTTTCGTGGGAGGGCCCTCGAACAGATACGCAGTATTTT CASSPFSWEGPRTDTQYF
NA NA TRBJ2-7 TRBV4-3 TGCGCCAGCAGCCAACGGCTAGGTAACTACGAGCAGTACTTC CASSQRLGNYEQYF
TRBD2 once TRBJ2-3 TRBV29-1 TGCAGCGTTGATCAAGCGGGAGGGAACACAGATACGCAGTATTTT CSVDQAGGNTDTQYF
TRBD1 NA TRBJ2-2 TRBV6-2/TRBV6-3 TGTGCCAGCAGCAGGGACAGGGGTCACACCGGGGAGCTGTTTTTT CASSRDRGHTGELFF
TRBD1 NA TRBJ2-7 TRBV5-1 TGCGCCAGCAGCACAGGGACAGGAGAGAGTTACGAGCAGTACTTC CASSTGTGESYEQYF
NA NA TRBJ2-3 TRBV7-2 TGTGCCAGCAGCTTAGCGTTGGGAGAGGTGGCAGATACGCAGTATTTT CASSLALGEVADTQYF
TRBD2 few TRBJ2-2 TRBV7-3 TGTGCCAGCAGACTAGCGGGATCCGGGGAGCTGTTTTTT CASRLAGSGELFF
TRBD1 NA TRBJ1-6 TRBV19 TGTGCCAGTAGTATATTAGCCCCGGGACAGACGGGTTCCCCCCTCCACTTT CASSILAPGQTGSPLHF
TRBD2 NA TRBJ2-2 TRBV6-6 TGTGCCAGCAGAGATAGCGGGGTAGGCACCGGGGAGCTGTTTTTT CASRDSGVGTGELFF
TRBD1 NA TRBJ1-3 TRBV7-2 TGTGCCAGCACGCATACCGGGACAGGCTCTGGAAACACCATATATTTT CASTHTGTGSGNTIYF
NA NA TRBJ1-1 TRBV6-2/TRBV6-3 TGTGCCAGCAGTTACGGGGGCAAGGGGACTGAAGCTTTCTTT CASSYGGKGTEAFF
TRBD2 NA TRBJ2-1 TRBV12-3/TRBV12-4 TGTGCCAGCAGGTTTAGCGGGAGCGGGGAGCAGTTCTTC CASRFSGSGEQFF
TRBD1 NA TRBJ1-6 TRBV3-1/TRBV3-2 TGTGCCAGCAGCCAAACGGGACAGGGGAATTCACCCCTCCACTTT CASSQTGQGNSPLHF
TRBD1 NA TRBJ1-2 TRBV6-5 TGTGCCAGCAGTCCCGCCACAGGGGGGTACTATGGCTACACCTTC CASSPATGGYYGYTF
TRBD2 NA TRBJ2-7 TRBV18 TGTGCCAGCTCACCAAGCGGCGGGAGGGCCTACGAGCAGTACTTC CASSPSGGRAYEQYF
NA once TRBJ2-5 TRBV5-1 TGCGCCAGCCAGGAAAATCAGGGGTGGGAGACCCAGTACTTC CASQENQGWETQYF
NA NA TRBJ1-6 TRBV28 TGTGCCAGCAGTTTGAACAGACAAGACTCACCCCTCCACTTT CASSLNRQDSPLHF